This TCR beta chain is drawn from a study of technical replicates of blood from several donors. Assay used: immunoSEQ multiplex PCR; TCRdb lists only in-frame clones, some missing. Of 50,000 to 70,000 clones listed, around nine tenths are singletons. The ends lost 6 bases at V and 4 bases at J; junction bases unmatched: 3. The CDR3 spans 13 residues. From germline, CDR1 is MDHEN and CDR2 SYDVKM. This sequence was found in a human donor in good health. Some clones in this sample may be carry-over from other donors' samples. The V gene is TRBV28, the J gene TRBJ1-5; TRBD1 aligns across 7 bases. The specimen was PBMCs. CDR3: CASSWDRNQPQHF. The CDR3 nucleotides are TGTGCCAGCAGCTGGGACAGAAATCAGCCCCAGCATTTT.